The subject of this entry is one TCR beta chain. Its antigen remains unknown. The sample originates from a study of T cells in narcolepsy. General study findings and limits: Same-patient CSF and blood CD4+ T cell clonotypes included HCRT-specific and TRIB2-specific autoreactive ones. Healthy controls reportedly lacked the autoreactive clonotypes serially found in patients' blood.

Data came from immunoSEQ multiplex PCR; TCRdb stores just in-frame clones and leaves some out. The profile covers tens of thousands of clones, with about nine tenths appearing a single time and around 0.83% taken by the ten largest. The TCR sequence derives from a human donor with narcolepsy. Specimen: CD45RA- memory CD4+ T cells from PBMCs.

CDR3 DNA sequence: TGCGCCAGCAGTGAGGGGTCGAGGGGGGCCAAAAACATTCAGTACTTC. Protein: CASSEGSRGAKNIQYF. The chain recombines TRBV10-2 with TRBJ2-4; a weak D match, TRBD1 (6 bases). The V end lost 2 bases, the J end lost 1 base, and 12 bases lay between the germline ends. The CDR3 is 16 amino acids. Germline CDR1 WSHSY, CDR2 SAAADI.